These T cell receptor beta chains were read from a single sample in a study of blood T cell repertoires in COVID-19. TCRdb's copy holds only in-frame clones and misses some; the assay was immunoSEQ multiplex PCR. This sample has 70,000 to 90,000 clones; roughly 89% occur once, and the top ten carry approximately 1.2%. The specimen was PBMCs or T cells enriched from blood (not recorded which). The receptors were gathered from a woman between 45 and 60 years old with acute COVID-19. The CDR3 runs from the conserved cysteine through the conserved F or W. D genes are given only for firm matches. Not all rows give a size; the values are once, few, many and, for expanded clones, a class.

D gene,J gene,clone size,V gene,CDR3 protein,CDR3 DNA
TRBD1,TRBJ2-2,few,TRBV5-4,CASRRGTGSTGELFF,TGTGCCAGCAGGAGAGGGACAGGCTCCACCGGGGAGCTGTTTTTT
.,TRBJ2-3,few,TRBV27,CASSGDISRFTDTQYF,TGTGCCAGCAGTGGGGACATCTCTAGGTTCACAGATACGCAGTATTTT
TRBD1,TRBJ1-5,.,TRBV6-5,CASLPGQGEQPQHF,TGTGCCAGCCTCCCGGGACAGGGAGAGCAGCCCCAGCATTTT
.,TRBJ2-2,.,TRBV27,CASSLSLDRNTGELFF,TGTGCCAGCAGTTTATCCCTCGACAGGAACACCGGGGAGCTGTTTTTT
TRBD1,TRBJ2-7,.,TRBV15,CATSGWDSSYEQYF,TGTGCCACCAGCGGCTGGGACAGCTCCTACGAGCAGTACTTC
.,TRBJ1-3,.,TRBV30,CAWSRGAAGNTIYF,TGTGCCTGGAGTCGGGGGGCAGCTGGAAACACCATATATTTT
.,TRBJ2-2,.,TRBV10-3,CAIEPGDDTGELFF,TGTGCCATCGAGCCAGGGGATGACACCGGGGAGCTGTTTTTT
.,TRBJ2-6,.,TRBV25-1,CPESGDSGANVLTF,TGTCCCGAATCGGGGGACTCTGGGGCCAACGTCCTGACTTTC
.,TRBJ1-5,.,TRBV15,CATSRDRVNNQPQHF,TGTGCCACCAGCAGAGATCGTGTTAACAATCAGCCCCAGCATTTT
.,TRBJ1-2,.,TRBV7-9,CASSLAGGNYGYTF,TGTGCCAGCAGCTTAGCAGGAGGGAACTATGGCTACACCTTC
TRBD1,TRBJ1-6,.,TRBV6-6,CASSFGTGENSPLHF,TGTGCCAGCAGTTTCGGGACAGGGGAGAATTCACCCCTCCACTTT
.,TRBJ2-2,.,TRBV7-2,CASSLSQGGSSGELFF,TGTGCCAGCAGCTTATCGCAGGGAGGCTCCAGCGGGGAGCTGTTTTTT
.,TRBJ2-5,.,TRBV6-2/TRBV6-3,CASSQTSRETQYF,TGTGCCAGCAGCCAGACTAGTCGAGAGACCCAGTACTTC
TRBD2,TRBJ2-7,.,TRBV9,CASSVGLLAGGRGLSHEQYF,TGTGCCAGCAGCGTAGGATTGCTAGCGGGAGGGCGGGGGTTGTCCCACGAGCAGTACTTC
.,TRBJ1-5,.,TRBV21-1,CASSDTGQGGNQPQHF,TGTGCCAGCAGCGACACCGGACAGGGGGGCAATCAGCCCCAGCATTTT
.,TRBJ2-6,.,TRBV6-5,CASSSPGTGANVLTF,TGTGCCAGCAGTTCCCCAGGGACAGGGGCCAACGTCCTGACTTTC
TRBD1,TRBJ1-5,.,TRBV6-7,CASSPCDRGHNQPQHF,TGTGCCAGCAGCCCGTGCGACAGGGGGCACAATCAGCCCCAGCATTTT
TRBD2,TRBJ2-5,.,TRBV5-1,CASSLSPLAGAGETQYF,TGCGCCAGCAGCTTGAGCCCACTAGCGGGAGCGGGAGAGACCCAGTACTTC
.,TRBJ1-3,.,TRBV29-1,CSVAGDLHAVAGNTIYF,TGCAGCGTTGCCGGGGATCTTCATGCGGTGGCTGGAAACACCATATATTTT
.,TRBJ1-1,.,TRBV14,CASSQEEMNTEAFF,TGTGCCAGCAGCCAAGAGGAGATGAACACTGAAGCTTTCTTT
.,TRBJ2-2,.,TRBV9,CASSPPRSNTGELFF,TGTGCCAGCAGCCCTCCTAGGTCGAACACCGGGGAGCTGTTTTTT
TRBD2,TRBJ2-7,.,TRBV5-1,CASSLFGTSEIYEQYF,TGCGCCAGCAGCTTGTTTGGGACTAGCGAGATATACGAGCAGTACTTC
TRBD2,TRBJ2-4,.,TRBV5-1,CASSLGIGLAGDIQYF,TGCGCCAGCAGCTTGGGGATTGGACTAGCGGGAGACATTCAGTACTTC
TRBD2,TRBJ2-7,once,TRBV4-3,CASSQGGRASYEQYF,TGCGCCAGCAGCCAAGGAGGGAGGGCCTCCTACGAGCAGTACTTC
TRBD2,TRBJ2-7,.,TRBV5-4,CASNPGGATELYEQYF,TGTGCCAGCAACCCGGGGGGGGCCACAGAACTCTACGAGCAGTACTTC
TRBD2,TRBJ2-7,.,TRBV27,CASSLLLAGGPSYEQYF,TGTGCCAGCAGTTTACTTCTAGCGGGAGGGCCCTCCTACGAGCAGTACTTC
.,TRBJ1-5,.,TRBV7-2,CASSSRGGEEPQHF,TGTGCCAGCAGCTCCCGGGGGGGTGAGGAGCCCCAGCATTTT
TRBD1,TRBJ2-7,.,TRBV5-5,CASSEGTGGSYEQYF,TGTGCCAGCAGCGAAGGGACAGGGGGCTCCTACGAGCAGTACTTC
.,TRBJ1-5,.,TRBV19,CASSDISSNQPQHF,TGTGCCAGTTCCGACATTTCTAGCAATCAGCCCCAGCATTTT
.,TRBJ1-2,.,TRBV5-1,CASSPKGDGGYTF,TGCGCCAGCAGCCCTAAGGGGGACGGAGGCTACACCTTC
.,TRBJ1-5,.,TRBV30,CARSRQPQHF,TGTGCCCGATCCCGGCAGCCCCAGCATTTT
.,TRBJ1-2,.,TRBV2,CASSEVGNYGYTF,TGTGCCAGCAGTGAGGTCGGTAACTATGGCTACACCTTC
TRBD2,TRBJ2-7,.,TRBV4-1,CASSQDISLAGWGQYF,TGCGCCAGCAGCCAAGATATAAGTCTAGCGGGATGGGGGCAGTACTTC